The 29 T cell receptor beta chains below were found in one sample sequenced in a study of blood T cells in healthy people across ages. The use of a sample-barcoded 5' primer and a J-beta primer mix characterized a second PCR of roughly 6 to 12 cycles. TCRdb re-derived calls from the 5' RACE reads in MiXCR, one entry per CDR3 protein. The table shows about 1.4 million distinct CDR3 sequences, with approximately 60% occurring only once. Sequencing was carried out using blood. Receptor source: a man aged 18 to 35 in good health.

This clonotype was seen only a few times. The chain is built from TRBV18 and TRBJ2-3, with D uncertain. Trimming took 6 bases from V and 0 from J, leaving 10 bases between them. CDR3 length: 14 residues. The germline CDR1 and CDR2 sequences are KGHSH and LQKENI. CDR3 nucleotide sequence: TGTGCCAGCTCTCGAGGCAGCAGCACAGATACGCAGTATTTT. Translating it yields CASSRGSSTDTQYF. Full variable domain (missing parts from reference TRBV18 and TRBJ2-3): NAGVMQNPRHLVRRRGQEARLRCSPMKGHSHVYWYRQLPEEGLKFMVYLQKENIIDESGMPKERFSAEFPKEGPSILRIQQVVRGDSAAYFCASSRGSSTDTQYFGPGTRLTVL.

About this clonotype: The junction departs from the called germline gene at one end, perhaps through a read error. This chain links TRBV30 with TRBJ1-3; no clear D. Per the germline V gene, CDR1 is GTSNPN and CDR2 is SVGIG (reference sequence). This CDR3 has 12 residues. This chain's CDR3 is CAGSAVGNTIYF. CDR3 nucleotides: TGTGCCGGGAGTGCGGTTGGAAACACCATATATTTT.

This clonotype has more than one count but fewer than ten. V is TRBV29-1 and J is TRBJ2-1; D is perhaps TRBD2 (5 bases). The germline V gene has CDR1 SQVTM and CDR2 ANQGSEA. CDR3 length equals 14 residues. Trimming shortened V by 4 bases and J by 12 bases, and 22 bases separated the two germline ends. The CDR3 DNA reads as TGCAGCGTTGCTTTGTTAGTTTCGGTTGAGGGGCAGTTCTTC. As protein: CSVALLVSVEGQFF.

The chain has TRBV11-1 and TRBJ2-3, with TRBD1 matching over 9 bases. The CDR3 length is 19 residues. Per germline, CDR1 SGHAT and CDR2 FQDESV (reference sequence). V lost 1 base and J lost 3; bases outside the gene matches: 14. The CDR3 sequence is CASSLVRGTGNEMTDTQYF. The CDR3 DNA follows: TGTGCCAGCAGCTTAGTTCGCGGGACAGGGAATGAAATGACAGATACGCAGTATTTT.

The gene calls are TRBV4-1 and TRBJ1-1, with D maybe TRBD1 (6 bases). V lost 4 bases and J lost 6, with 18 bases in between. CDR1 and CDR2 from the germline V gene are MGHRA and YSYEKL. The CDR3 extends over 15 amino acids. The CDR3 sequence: CASSPRDNKLSEAFF. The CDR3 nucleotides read TGCGCCAGCAGCCCCAGGGACAATAAATTATCTGAAGCTTTCTTT.

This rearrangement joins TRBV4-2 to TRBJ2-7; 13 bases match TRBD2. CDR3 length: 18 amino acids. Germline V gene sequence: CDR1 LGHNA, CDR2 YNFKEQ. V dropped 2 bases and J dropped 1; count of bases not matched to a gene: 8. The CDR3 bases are TGTGCCAGCAGCCAATCCCCGGGACTAGCGGGAAAATCCTACGAGCAGTACTTC. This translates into CASSQSPGLAGKSYEQYF.

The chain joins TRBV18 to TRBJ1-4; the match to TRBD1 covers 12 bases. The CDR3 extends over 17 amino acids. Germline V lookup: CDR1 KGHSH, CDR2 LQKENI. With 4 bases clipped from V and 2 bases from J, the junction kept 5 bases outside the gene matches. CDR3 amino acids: CASSLSGTGGTNEKLFF. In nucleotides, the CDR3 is TGTGCCAGCTCACTCTCCGGGACAGGGGGCACTAATGAAAAACTGTTTTTT.

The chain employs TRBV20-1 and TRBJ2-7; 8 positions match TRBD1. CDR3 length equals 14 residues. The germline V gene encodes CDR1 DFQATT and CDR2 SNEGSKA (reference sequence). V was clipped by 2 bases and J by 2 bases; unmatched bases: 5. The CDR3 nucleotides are TGCAGTGCTAGAAGGGGGACAGGAACCTACGAGCAGTACTTC. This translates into CSARRGTGTYEQYF.

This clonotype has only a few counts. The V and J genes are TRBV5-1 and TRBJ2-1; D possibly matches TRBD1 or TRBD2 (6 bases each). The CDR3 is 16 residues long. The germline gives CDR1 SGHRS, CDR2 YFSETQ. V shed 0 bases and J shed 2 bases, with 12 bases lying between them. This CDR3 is CASSLVSGEAYNEQFF. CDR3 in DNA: TGCGCCAGCAGCTTGGTGTCAGGGGAGGCCTACAATGAGCAGTTCTTC.

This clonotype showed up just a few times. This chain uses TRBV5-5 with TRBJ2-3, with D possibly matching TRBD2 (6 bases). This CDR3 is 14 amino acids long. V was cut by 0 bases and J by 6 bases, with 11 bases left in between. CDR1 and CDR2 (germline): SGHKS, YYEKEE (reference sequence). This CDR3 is CASSLEGGADTQYF. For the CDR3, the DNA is TGTGCCAGCAGCTTGGAGGGAGGCGCGGATACGCAGTATTTT.

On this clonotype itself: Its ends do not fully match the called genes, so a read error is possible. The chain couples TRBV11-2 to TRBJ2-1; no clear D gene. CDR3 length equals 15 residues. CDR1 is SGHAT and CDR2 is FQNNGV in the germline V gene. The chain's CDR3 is CASSFSASSYDEQFF. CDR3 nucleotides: TGTGCCAGCAGCTTCTCGGCCAGCTCCTACGATGAGCAGTTCTTC.

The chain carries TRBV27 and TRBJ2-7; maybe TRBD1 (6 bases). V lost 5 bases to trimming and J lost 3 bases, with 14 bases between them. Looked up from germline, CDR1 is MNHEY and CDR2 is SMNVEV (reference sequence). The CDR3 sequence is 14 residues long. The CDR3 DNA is TGTGCCAGCAGTCCCTTGGACAGTTTCTACGAGCAGTACTTC. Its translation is CASSPLDSFYEQYF.

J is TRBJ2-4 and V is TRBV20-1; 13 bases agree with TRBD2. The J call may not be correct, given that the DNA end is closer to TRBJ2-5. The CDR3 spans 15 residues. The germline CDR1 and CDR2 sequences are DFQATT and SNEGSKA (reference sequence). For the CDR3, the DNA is TGCAGTGCTAGCCTCGGACTAGCGGGAGAGGAGACCCAGTACTTC. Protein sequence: CSASLGLAGEETQYF.

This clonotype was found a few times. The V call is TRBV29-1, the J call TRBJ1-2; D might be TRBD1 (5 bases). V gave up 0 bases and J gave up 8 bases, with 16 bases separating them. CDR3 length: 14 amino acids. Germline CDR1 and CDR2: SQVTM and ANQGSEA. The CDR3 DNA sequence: TGCAGCGTTGAAGATCGTGGGGGTTGGTTCGGCTACACCTTC. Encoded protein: CSVEDRGGWFGYTF.

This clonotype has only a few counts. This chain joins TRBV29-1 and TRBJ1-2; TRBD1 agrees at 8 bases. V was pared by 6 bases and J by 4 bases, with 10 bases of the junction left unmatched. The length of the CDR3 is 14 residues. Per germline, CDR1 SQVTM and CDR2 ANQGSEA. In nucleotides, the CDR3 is TGCAGCGTCGGATCGACAGGGGCAGGCTATGGCTACACCTTC. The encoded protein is CSVGSTGAGYGYTF.

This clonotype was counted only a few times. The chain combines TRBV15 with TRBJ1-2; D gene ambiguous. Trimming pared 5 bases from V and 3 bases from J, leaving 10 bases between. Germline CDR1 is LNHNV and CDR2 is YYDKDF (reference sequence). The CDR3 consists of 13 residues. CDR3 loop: CATSSTEDYGYTF. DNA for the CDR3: TGTGCCACCAGCTCAACAGAAGACTATGGCTACACCTTC.

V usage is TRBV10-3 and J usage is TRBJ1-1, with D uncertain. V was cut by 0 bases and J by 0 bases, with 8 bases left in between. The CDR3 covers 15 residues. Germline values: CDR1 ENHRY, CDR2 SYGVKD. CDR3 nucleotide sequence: TGTGCCATCAGTGAGTCAGAGGTTCTGAACACTGAAGCTTTCTTT. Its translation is CAISESEVLNTEAFF.

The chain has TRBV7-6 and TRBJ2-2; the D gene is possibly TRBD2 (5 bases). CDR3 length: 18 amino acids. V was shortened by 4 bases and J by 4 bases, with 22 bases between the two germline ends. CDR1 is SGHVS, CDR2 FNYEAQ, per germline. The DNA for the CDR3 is TGTGCCAGCAGCTCCGAGCTAGGACTGACCTTGAGCACCGGGGAGCTGTTTTTT. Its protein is CASSSELGLTLSTGELFF.

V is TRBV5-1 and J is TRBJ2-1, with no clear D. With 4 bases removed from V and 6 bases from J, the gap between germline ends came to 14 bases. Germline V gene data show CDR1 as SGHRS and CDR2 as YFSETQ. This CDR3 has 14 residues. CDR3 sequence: CASSDWVLANEQFF. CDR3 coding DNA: TGCGCCAGCAGCGATTGGGTACTGGCCAATGAGCAGTTCTTC.

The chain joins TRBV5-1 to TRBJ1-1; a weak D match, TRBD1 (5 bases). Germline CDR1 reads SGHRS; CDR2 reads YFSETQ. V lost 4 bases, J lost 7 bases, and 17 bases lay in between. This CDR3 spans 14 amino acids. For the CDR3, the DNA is TGCGCCAGCAGCCCGGGGACGGGGATGGGTGAAGCTTTCTTT. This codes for CASSPGTGMGEAFF.

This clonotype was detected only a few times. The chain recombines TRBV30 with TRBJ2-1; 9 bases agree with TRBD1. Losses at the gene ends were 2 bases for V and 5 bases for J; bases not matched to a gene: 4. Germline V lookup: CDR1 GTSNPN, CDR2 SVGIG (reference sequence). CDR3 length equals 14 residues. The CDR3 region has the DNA TGTGCCTGGAGTTTCGGGACAGGGCACAATGAGCAGTTCTTC. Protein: CAWSFGTGHNEQFF.

The CDR3 here is CASSSRQGAFYGYTF. The CDR3 region has the DNA TGTGCCAGCAGTTCAAGACAGGGGGCGTTCTATGGCTACACCTTC. The chain joins TRBV27 to TRBJ1-2, with 10 bases lining up with TRBD1. The CDR3 spans 15 residues. Germline V lookup: CDR1 MNHEY, CDR2 SMNVEV (reference sequence). V shed 4 bases and J 4 bases; nucleotides not matched to a gene: 6.

In DNA, the CDR3 is TGTGCCAGCAGCTTAAATGTGGCCGTATACACAGATACGCAGTATTTT. It is translated as CASSLNVAVYTDTQYF. V is TRBV7-2 and J is TRBJ2-3; D unresolved. The CDR3 runs to 16 residues. V shed 2 bases and J shed 2 bases, with 14 bases lying between them. Per the germline V gene, CDR1 is SGHTA and CDR2 is FQGNSA.

The DNA of the CDR3 is TGCAGCGGAAGACAGGATAAAGCGGAAGCTTTCTTT. Translating gives CSGRQDKAEAFF. The V call is TRBV29-1, the J call TRBJ1-1; weak D call: TRBD1 (6 bases). V shed 7 bases and J shed 8 bases, with 17 bases lying between them. The CDR3 spans 12 residues. CDR1 is SQVTM and CDR2 is ANQGSEA in the germline V gene. The full variable domain, completed using reference TRBV29-1 and TRBJ1-1, is SAVISQKPSRDICQRGTSLTIQCQVDSQVTMMFWYRQQPGQSLTLIATANQGSEATYESGFVIDKFPISRPNLTFSTLTVSNMSPEDSSIYLCSGRQDKAEAFFGQGTRLTVV.

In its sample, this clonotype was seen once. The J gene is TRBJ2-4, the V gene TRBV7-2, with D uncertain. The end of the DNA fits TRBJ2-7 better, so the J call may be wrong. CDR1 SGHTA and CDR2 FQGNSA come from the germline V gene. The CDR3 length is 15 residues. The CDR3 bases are TGTGCCAGCAGCTTAGCGATCGGGCAGGTCGACGAGCAGTACTTC. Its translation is CASSLAIGQVDEQYF.

The CDR3 loop is CASSPGAYKQYF. CDR3 DNA: TGTGCCAGCAGCCCGGGCGCTTACAAGCAGTACTTC. The chain couples TRBV7-2 to TRBJ2-7; D is uncertain. V gave up 5 bases and J gave up 8 bases, with 13 bases separating them. The germline CDR1 and CDR2 sequences are SGHTA and FQGNSA. This CDR3 is built from 12 residues.

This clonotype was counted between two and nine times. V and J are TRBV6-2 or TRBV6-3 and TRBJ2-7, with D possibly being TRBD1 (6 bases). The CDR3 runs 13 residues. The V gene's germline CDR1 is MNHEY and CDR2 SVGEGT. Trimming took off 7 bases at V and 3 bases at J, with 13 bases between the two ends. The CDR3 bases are TGTGCCAGCACCCCGGACAGCTACTACGAGCAGTACTTC. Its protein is CASTPDSYYEQYF.

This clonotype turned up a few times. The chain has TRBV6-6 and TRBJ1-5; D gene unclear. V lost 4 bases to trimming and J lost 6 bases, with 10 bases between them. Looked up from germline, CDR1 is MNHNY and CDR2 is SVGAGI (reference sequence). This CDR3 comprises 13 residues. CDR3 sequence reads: CASSSEAGQPQHF. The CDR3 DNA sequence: TGTGCCAGCAGTTCGGAAGCAGGTCAGCCCCAGCATTTT.

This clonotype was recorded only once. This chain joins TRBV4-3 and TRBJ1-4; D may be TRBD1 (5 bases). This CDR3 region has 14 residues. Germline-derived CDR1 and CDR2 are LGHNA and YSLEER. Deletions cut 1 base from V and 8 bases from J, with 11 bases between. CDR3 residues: CASSQVQGREKLFF. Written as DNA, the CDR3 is TGCGCCAGCAGCCAAGTCCAGGGTAGGGAAAAACTGTTTTTT.